Shown below are 30 T cell receptor beta chains from a single sample sequenced in a study of T cells expressing NK-cell markers. With the 5' RACE reads reprocessed, TCRdb shows one record per CDR3 protein and no DNA. The sample table includes roughly 390,000 distinct CDR3 sequences. Sequencing was carried out using blood T cells: a sorted CD56 or NKG2C T cell subset, CD4+ or CD8+ T cells, or bulk PBMC T cells (not recorded which). The source is a man between 18 and 69 years old in good health.

This chain connects TRBV29-1 to TRBJ1-1. CDR1 SQVTM and CDR2 ANQGSEA come from the germline V gene. This CDR3 contains 11 residues. CDR3 sequence reads: CSHGHNTEAFF.

V is TRBV20-1 and J is TRBJ1-3; the D call from TCRdb, TRBD1, cannot be confirmed without DNA. The CDR3 length is 16 residues. Germline V lookup: CDR1 DFQATT, CDR2 SNEGSKA (reference sequence). The CDR3 here is CSAATQQGKAGNTIYF.

The CDR3 protein is CASRSQGVSYEQFF. The chain has TRBV27 and TRBJ2-1; as DNA is missing, the TRBD1 call by TCRdb cannot be tested. The CDR3 is 14 amino acids. The V gene's germline CDR1 is MNHEY and CDR2 SMNVEV (reference sequence).

The chain carries TRBV4-2 and TRBJ2-5. This CDR3 has 15 amino acids. CDR1 and CDR2 from the germline V gene are LGHNA and YNFKEQ. The CDR3 here is CASSQVLQRYETQYF.

This chain connects TRBV25-1 to TRBJ2-7; no DNA is available, so the TRBD1 call from TCRdb remains unchecked. Germline V CDR1 and CDR2: MGHDK, SYGVNS. The length of the CDR3 is 14 residues. The chain's CDR3 is CASSEDRNSYEQYF.

V gene TRBV11-2 combines with J gene TRBJ2-3; TCRdb's assignment of TRBD2 cannot be checked, as there is no DNA. The CDR3 loop spans 17 amino acids. Looked up from germline, CDR1 is SGHAT and CDR2 is FQNNGV. This CDR3 is CASSYPLYGGGADTQYF. The full variable domain, rest sourced from reference TRBV11-2 and TRBJ2-3, is EAGVAQSPRYKIIEKRQSVAFWCNPISGHATLYWYQQILGQGPKLLIQFQNNGVVDDSQLPKDRFSAERLKGVDSTLKIQPAKLEDSAVYLCASSYPLYGGGADTQYFGPGTRLTVL.

The chain links TRBV18 to TRBJ1-4. The CDR3 totals 14 residues. The germline CDR1 and CDR2 sequences are KGHSH and LQKENI. CDR3 region: CASSLQGENEKLFF.

V is TRBV12-3 or TRBV12-4 and J is TRBJ2-6; TCRdb designates TRBD1, a call that cannot be tested without DNA. The CDR3 contains 15 residues. CDR3 sequence reads: CASRTGFSGANVLTF.

The chain's CDR3 is CASSSTGRGTDTQYF. This chain connects TRBV7-8 to TRBJ2-3; TCRdb gives TRBD2 as the D gene, but with no DNA this cannot be confirmed. CDR1 and CDR2 from the germline V gene are SGHVS and FQNEAQ. The CDR3 has 15 amino acids. The full variable domain, its missing parts supplied by reference TRBV7-8 and TRBJ2-3, is GAGVSQSPRYKVAKRGQDVALRCDPISGHVSLFWYQQALGQGPEFLTYFQNEAQLDKSGLPSDRFFAERPEGSVSTLKIQRTQQEDSAVYLCASSSTGRGTDTQYFGPGTRLTVL.

This chain uses TRBV4-1 with TRBJ1-6; TCRdb's assignment of TRBD1 cannot be checked, as there is no DNA. The germline CDR1 and CDR2 sequences are MGHRA and YSYEKL. The CDR3 sequence is 17 residues long. The CDR3 region is CASSQVDMGFLNSPLHF.

The chain links TRBV6-1 to TRBJ2-1; the D call from TCRdb, TRBD1, cannot be confirmed without DNA. CDR1 is MNHNS and CDR2 is SASEGT in the germline V gene. The CDR3 extends over 17 amino acids. CDR3 sequence: CASSELGKAAVLNEQFF.

This rearrangement joins TRBV6-1 to TRBJ2-4; as DNA is missing, the TRBD2 call by TCRdb cannot be tested. The CDR3 is 15 amino acids. CDR1 and CDR2 from the germline V gene are MNHNS and SASEGT. The CDR3 protein is CASSEDLGRRGLKYF.

CDR3 amino acids: CAWNRGGYEQYF. The chain employs TRBV30 and TRBJ2-7; the TCRdb D gene call, TRBD1, has no DNA to confirm it. This CDR3 contains 12 residues. The germline V gene has CDR1 GTSNPN and CDR2 SVGIG (reference sequence).

V gene TRBV11-2 combines with J gene TRBJ2-3; the D call of TRBD1 rests on TCRdb alone, since no DNA is present to check it. The germline gives CDR1 SGHAT, CDR2 FQNNGV. The CDR3 has 15 residues. CDR3 sequence reads: CASSLVGQQTDTQYF.

The chain uses TRBV6-5 and TRBJ2-1; TCRdb's D call of TRBD1 is untestable without DNA. Per the germline V gene, CDR1 is MNHEY and CDR2 is SVGAGI. The CDR3 extends over 14 amino acids. The CDR3 protein is CASSYDRGMFEQFF.

The rearrangement joins TRBV19 to TRBJ2-7; no DNA is available, so the TRBD1 call from TCRdb remains unchecked. This CDR3 has 14 residues. Per germline, CDR1 LNHDA and CDR2 SQIVND (reference sequence). The CDR3 region is CASSSGQGRHEQYF. The variable domain in full, completed from reference TRBV19 and TRBJ2-7, reads DGGITQSPKYLFRKEGQNVTLSCEQNLNHDAMYWYRQDPGQGLRLIYYSQIVNDFQKGDIAEGYSVSREKKESFPLTVTSAQKNPTAFYLCASSSGQGRHEQYFGPGTRLTVT.

The chain uses TRBV29-1 and TRBJ1-1. Germline-derived CDR1 and CDR2 are SQVTM and ANQGSEA. This CDR3 has 14 amino acids. The CDR3 spells CSVESRGYGTEAFF.

This CDR3 reads CASSTLPGRGSYEQYF. The rearrangement links TRBV6-5 to TRBJ2-7; TCRdb designates TRBD1, a call that cannot be tested without DNA. CDR1 is MNHEY, CDR2 SVGAGI, per germline. The CDR3 extends over 16 amino acids.

The V and J genes are TRBV3-1 and TRBJ2-1. CDR1 is LGHDT, CDR2 YNNKEL, per germline (reference sequence). The CDR3 runs 15 residues. CDR3 loop: CASSQAASSYNEQFF.

V gene TRBV27 combines with J gene TRBJ2-1; TCRdb indicates TRBD1, and absent DNA this call remains unverified. Germline lookup yields CDR1 MNHEY and CDR2 SMNVEV (reference sequence). The CDR3 runs to 15 residues. The CDR3 region is CASSLSGTAVYEQFF.

The rearrangement joins TRBV6-6 to TRBJ2-5; the TCRdb call, TRBD1, lacks DNA for checking. The CDR3 loop spans 13 amino acids. CDR1 is MNHNY, CDR2 SVGAGI, per germline (reference sequence). This chain's CDR3 is CASGRQSQETQYF.

This chain uses TRBV10-3 with TRBJ2-3; TCRdb's D call, TRBD2, is unchecked because there is no DNA. The CDR3 is made up of 12 amino acids. Germline CDR1 reads ENHRY; CDR2 reads SYGVKD. This chain's CDR3 is CAIRGDYPTQYF.

The genes are TRBV7-2 and TRBJ2-7. Germline assignment: CDR1 SGHTA and CDR2 FQGNSA. This CDR3 region has 14 residues. Here the CDR3 reads CASSLIQYGHEQYF.

This chain connects TRBV6-1 to TRBJ1-2; TCRdb's D call of TRBD1 is untestable without DNA. The germline CDR1 and CDR2 sequences are MNHNS and SASEGT. This CDR3 contains 15 residues. CDR3 amino acids: CASSEADSSAYGYTF.

The chain combines TRBV3-1 with TRBJ2-2; the TRBD2 assignment by TCRdb is unverifiable without DNA. Germline loops: CDR1 LGHDT, CDR2 YNNKEL (reference sequence). CDR3 length: 14 residues. CDR3: CASSSTTSGGELFF.

J is TRBJ2-1 and V is TRBV3-1; absent DNA, TCRdb's TRBD1 call cannot be checked. Germline CDR1 LGHDT, CDR2 YNNKEL (reference sequence). This CDR3 spans 13 amino acids. The chain's CDR3 is CASSGLFGNEQFF.

The chain has TRBV28 and TRBJ2-4; the D call of TRBD2 rests on TCRdb alone, since no DNA is present to check it. Germline CDR1 reads MDHEN; CDR2 reads SYDVKM. The CDR3 consists of 15 residues. The CDR3 loop is CASSSPPEAKNIQYF.

This sequence joins TRBV27 and TRBJ1-5. Germline CDR1 and CDR2: MNHEY and SMNVEV (reference sequence). The CDR3 covers 13 residues. The CDR3 sequence is CASSPVANQPQHF.

The chain couples TRBV19 to TRBJ2-3. The CDR3 is 14 amino acids. Germline V gene data show CDR1 as LNHDA and CDR2 as SQIVND (reference sequence). CDR3: CASASGWSTDTQYF.

The chain joins TRBV10-2 to TRBJ1-1; there is no DNA to check the TCRdb D call of TRBD1. There are 14 residues in the CDR3. Germline loops: CDR1 WSHSY, CDR2 SAAADI. CDR3 amino acids: CASLPRTGGTEAFF.